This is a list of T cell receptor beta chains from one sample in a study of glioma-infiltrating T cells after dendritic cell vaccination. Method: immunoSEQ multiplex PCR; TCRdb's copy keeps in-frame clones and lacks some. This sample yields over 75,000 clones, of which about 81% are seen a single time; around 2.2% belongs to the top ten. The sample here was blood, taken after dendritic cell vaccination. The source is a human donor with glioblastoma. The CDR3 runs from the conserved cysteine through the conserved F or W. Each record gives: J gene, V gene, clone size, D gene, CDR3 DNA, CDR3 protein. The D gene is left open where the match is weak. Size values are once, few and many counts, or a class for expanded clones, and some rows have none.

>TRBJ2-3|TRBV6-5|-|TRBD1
TGTGCCAGCAGCCAGGGGGCTTATCCCGATACGCAGTATTTT
CASSQGAYPDTQYF
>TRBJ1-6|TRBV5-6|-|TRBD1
TGTGCCAGCAGCAGGACAGGGGGCAATTCACCCCTCCACTTT
CASSRTGGNSPLHF
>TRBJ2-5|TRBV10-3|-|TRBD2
TGTGCCATCAGTGACTCCGGACTAGCGGGAGGGGAGACCCAGTACTTC
CAISDSGLAGGETQYF
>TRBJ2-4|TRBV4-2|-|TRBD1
TGTGCCAGCAGTCTAGACAGGGGCGGGAAAAACATTCAGTACTTC
CASSLDRGGKNIQYF
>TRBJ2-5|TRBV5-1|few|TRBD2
TGCGCCAGCAGCTTGTCGGGGGGGACTCAAGAGACCCAGTACTTC
CASSLSGGTQETQYF
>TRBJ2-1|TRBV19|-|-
TGTGCCAGTAGTAGGGGCCCTCGACTGGGAGGATATGAGCAGTTCTTC
CASSRGPRLGGYEQFF
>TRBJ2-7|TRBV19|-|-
TGTGCCAGTAGTATGCGGAGAAACTACGAGCAGTACTTC
CASSMRRNYEQYF
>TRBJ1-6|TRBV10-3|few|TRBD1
TGTGCCATCGCGGGACAGGGAAATTCACCCCTCCACTTT
CAIAGQGNSPLHF
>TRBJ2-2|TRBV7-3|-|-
TGTGCCAGCAGCTCAAAAAACACCGGGGAGCTGTTTTTT
CASSSKNTGELFF
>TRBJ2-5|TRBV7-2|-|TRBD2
TGTGCCAGCAGCTTAGTCCTAGCGGGATACCAAGAGACCCAGTACTTC
CASSLVLAGYQETQYF
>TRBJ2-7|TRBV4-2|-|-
TGTGCCAGCAGCCAAAACCACGGCACTGGCGGGGACTACGAGCAGTACTTC
CASSQNHGTGGDYEQYF
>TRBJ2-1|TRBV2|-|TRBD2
TGTGCCAGCAGTACCGGGACTAGCGGGGGTTACAATGAGCAGTTCTTC
CASSTGTSGGYNEQFF
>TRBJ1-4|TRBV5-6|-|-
TGTGCCAGCAGCGAGGCGGGTAGGTCTAATGAAAAACTGTTTTTT
CASSEAGRSNEKLFF
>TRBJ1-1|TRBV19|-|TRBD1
TGTGCCAGTAGTGCCGGGACAGGGGGGAACACTGAAGCTTTCTTT
CASSAGTGGNTEAFF
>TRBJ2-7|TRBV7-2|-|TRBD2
TGTGCCAGCAGCAAAAGCGGGGGGGACTCCTACGAGCAGTACTTC
CASSKSGGDSYEQYF
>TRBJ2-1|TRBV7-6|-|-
TGTGCCAGCAGCTTTAGCGGTGGAGGTTCAGATGAGCAGTTCTTC
CASSFSGGGSDEQFF
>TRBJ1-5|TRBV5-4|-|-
TGTGCCAGCAGCTACGACCAGGGTAGTGCGCCCCAGCATTTT
CASSYDQGSAPQHF
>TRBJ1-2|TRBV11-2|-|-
TGTGCCAGCAGCTCACAGCTGAACTATGGCTACACCTTC
CASSSQLNYGYTF
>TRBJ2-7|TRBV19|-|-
TGTGCCAGTAGTGGAGGACAGATTTCTTACGAGCAGTACTTC
CASSGGQISYEQYF
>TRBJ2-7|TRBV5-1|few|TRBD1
TGCGCCAGCAGATATAGCGACAGGGGGCAGGGCTCCTACGAGCAGTACTTC
CASRYSDRGQGSYEQYF
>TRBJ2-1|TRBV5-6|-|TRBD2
TGTGCCAGCAGCTGGATACTAGCGGACCAGGTCTTC
CASSWILADQVF
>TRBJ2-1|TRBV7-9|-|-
TGTGCCAGCAGCTTAAAGAGCTCCTACAATGAGCAGTTCTTC
CASSLKSSYNEQFF
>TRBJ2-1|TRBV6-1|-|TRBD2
TGTGCCAGCAGTGGGACTAGCGGGAGCGGGAATGAGCAGTTCTTC
CASSGTSGSGNEQFF
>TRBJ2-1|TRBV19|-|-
TGTGCCAGTAGTACTCTACTTGAGACTAAGCAGTTCTTC
CASSTLLETKQFF